This T cell receptor beta chain was observed in a study of blood T cell repertoires in COVID-19 (dated by TCRdb to 2019 to 2021). Turning to the overall study: Samples from collaborators originated in the United States, Italy and Spain and spanned both the acute and convalescent phases of COVID-19. The material from the prospective study consisted of cDNA or gDNA derived from T cells, B-cell-depleted T cells, or PBMCs. The dataset comprised deeply sampled blood TCRbeta repertoires from subjects exposed to, actively infected with, or recovered from COVID-19. The repertoires were made available in a free public database intended to serve as a resource for research on the immune response to SARS-CoV-2. Samples were obtained from the ongoing ImmuneRACE study (first 160 participants) and from approximately 1,200 subjects provided by 6 global collaborators. A de-identified subject ID, COVID-19 status, age in years and sex were almost always included in the sample metadata. Where HLA class I and class II types were available, the types were taken from metadata supplied by the sample provider, not from assay-based typing.

Here is what the overall study found, with its caveats: Clinical and demographic metadata were provided uncurated, with the amount varying by source and participant.

At one collaborating source in Seattle, patients were enrolled during active infection and were followed longitudinally through the course of disease. The collaborating institutions used their own protocols to collect whole blood in K2EDTA tubes. For TCRbeta analysis, collaborator samples were shipped as frozen whole blood, as isolated PBMCs, or as DNA extracted from either sample type. TCRbeta CDR3 regions were amplified from genomic DNA using the immunoSEQ Assay, a bias-controlled multiplex PCR. The authors processed their data as follows. Nucleated cell counts per sample were estimated from amplification of reference gene primers within the assay. To quantify the absolute abundance of each unique TCRbeta CDR3 rearrangement, sequence reads were collapsed and filtered. For each sample, productive Simpson clonality was calculated as the square root of Simpson's diversity index over productive rearrangements. TCRdb took this table from immuneACCESS and kept in-frame rearrangements with V and J called. Such tables lack part of the clones; where checked against another copy, unresolved V genes explain under half of the gap, and the rest is unexplained. V and J calls plus clone size are reproduced from that table; the DNA served to infer D and trimming. For this sample the table gives about 130,000 clones, of which approximately 90% were detected only once. The biggest ten clones account for roughly 3.9% of the sample.

As for this clone: It has no known antigen specificity. The input lacks base qualities; no much larger clone sits a single base away.

The clonotype was recovered from a man between 60 and 75 years old with COVID-19, enrolled during active disease. The sample comprised peripheral blood.

The DNA sequence is given as TGTGCCATCCTAGGGGTAGGGGATTTTTATGGCTACACCTTC. It is translated as CAILGVGDFYGYTF. The chain is assembled from TRBV28 and TRBJ1-2; the D segment could be TRBD1, given 5 matching bases. CDR1 MDHEN and CDR2 SYDVKM are derived from the germline V gene. At the junction V is shortened by 10 bases and J by 5 bases, with 20 bases in between. Taken from cysteine to phenylalanine, the CDR3 has 14 residues. Only the CDR3 region is kept as DNA, spanning 42 bases read in frame from base 1.